Detailed here is one T cell receptor beta chain. Germline V gene lookup returns CDR1 SGHTA and CDR2 FQGTGA. This CDR3 is built from 14 residues. This entry comes from a study of monozygotic twins with inflammatory bowel disease. UMIs that included a 6-nucleotide sample barcode were added by template switching, which took place during cDNA synthesis. TCRdb reprocessed the 5' RACE reads; each CDR3 protein has one entry and no DNA is given. Its listing shows fewer than 450,000 distinct CDR3 sequences. Sequences were obtained from blood. This clonotype was sampled from a human donor with ulcerative colitis or Crohn's disease, or a healthy co-twin of an affected twin (not recorded which). The chain links TRBV7-3 to TRBJ1-1; TCRdb returns TRBD1, unconfirmable since there is no DNA. This CDR3 is CASSLKGTGTEAFF.